The clone carrying this T cell receptor beta chain has just a few counts. The CDR3 is 15 amino acids. The trim removed 5 bases at V and 6 bases at J, leaving 10 bases unmatched. Germline CDR1 MNHNS, CDR2 SASEGT. TCRdb reanalyzed the PCR reads via MiXCR. Among roughly 4,700 clones listed, 30% to 40% were seen once. These data come from a study of metastatic and nonmetastatic thyroid tumors. Ahead of thyroid surgery, no patient had received treatment of any kind. The clonotype was recovered from a male donor with papillary thyroid cancer or a benign thyroid nodule (not recorded which). Some clones in this sample may be carry-over from other donors' samples. The chain employs TRBV6-1 and TRBJ2-1, with 7 bases identical to TRBD2. The sequencing input was adjacent normal tissue. DNA of the CDR3: TGTGCCAGCAGTACGGATACTGGGGAGGGCAATGAGCAGTTCTTC. This translates into CASSTDTGEGNEQFF.